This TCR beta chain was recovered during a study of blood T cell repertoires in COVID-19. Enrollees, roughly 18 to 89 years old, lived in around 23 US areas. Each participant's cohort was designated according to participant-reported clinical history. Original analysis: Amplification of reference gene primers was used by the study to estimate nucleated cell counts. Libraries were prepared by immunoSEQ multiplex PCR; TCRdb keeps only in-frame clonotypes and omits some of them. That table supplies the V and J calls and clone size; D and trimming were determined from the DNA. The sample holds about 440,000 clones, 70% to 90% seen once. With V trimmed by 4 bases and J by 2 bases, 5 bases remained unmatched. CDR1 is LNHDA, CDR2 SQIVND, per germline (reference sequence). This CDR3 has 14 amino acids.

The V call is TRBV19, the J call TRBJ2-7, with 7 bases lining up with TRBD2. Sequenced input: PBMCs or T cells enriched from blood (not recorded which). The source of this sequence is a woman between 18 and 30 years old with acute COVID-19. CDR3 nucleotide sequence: TGTGCCAGTAGTACCGGGACTATCCCCTACGAGCAGTACTTC. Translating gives CASSTGTIPYEQYF.